This is a list of T cell receptor beta chains from one sample in a study of CD8+CD57+ T cells in acquired aplastic anemia. TCRdb re-derived calls from the reads in MiXCR, one entry per CDR3 protein. The table has about 160,000 distinct CDR3 sequences, 40% to 55% seen once. The source material was sorted CD4+, CD8+, or CD8+CD57+ T cells (not recorded which) from PBMCs. These receptor sequences come from a human donor with aplastic anemia. The CDR3 runs from the conserved cysteine through the conserved F or W. A D gene is named only where the DNA matches it firmly. Size values are once, few and many counts, or a class for expanded clones, and some rows have none.

J gene: TRBJ2-7
V gene: TRBV24-1
clone size: .
D gene: .
CDR3 protein: CATSDPAGTADYEQYF
CDR3 DNA: TGTGCCACCAGTGATCCGGCCGGGACCGCCGACTACGAGCAGTACTTC

J gene: TRBJ2-7
V gene: TRBV7-9
clone size: .
D gene: .
CDR3 protein: CASSSRGYEQYF
CDR3 DNA: TGTGCCAGCAGCTCCCGGGGGTACGAGCAGTACTTC

J gene: TRBJ2-3
V gene: TRBV5-1
clone size: .
D gene: TRBD1
CDR3 protein: CASSLGTSGGAATDTQYF
CDR3 DNA: TGCGCCAGCAGCTTGGGTACTTCAGGGGGCGCGGCCACAGATACGCAGTATTTT

J gene: TRBJ2-3
V gene: TRBV6-6
clone size: many
D gene: .
CDR3 protein: CASSYRGMSTDTQYF
CDR3 DNA: TGTGCCAGCAGTTACCGGGGTATGAGCACAGATACGCAGTATTTT

J gene: TRBJ2-2
V gene: TRBV12-3/TRBV12-4
clone size: few
D gene: .
CDR3 protein: CASSSFGSGELFF
CDR3 DNA: TGTGCCAGCAGCTCTTTCGGGAGCGGGGAGCTGTTTTTT

J gene: TRBJ2-1
V gene: TRBV2
clone size: .
D gene: .
CDR3 protein: CASSTVPYNEQLF
CDR3 DNA: TGTGCCAGCAGCACCGTACCCTACAATGAGCAGCTCTTC

J gene: TRBJ2-7
V gene: TRBV30
clone size: .
D gene: TRBD1
CDR3 protein: CAWSVSGTGRRIYEQYF
CDR3 DNA: TGTGCCTGGAGTGTATCAGGGACAGGGCGCCGAATCTACGAGCAGTACTTC

J gene: TRBJ2-6
V gene: TRBV6-5
clone size: .
D gene: .
CDR3 protein: CASSYSWAGANVLTF
CDR3 DNA: TGTGCCAGCAGTTACTCCTGGGCCGGGGCCAACGTCCTGACTTTC

J gene: TRBJ2-5
V gene: TRBV20-1
clone size: once
D gene: .
CDR3 protein: CSASLDRIEYF
CDR3 DNA: TGCAGTGCTAGTCTCGACAGGATAGAGTACTTC

J gene: TRBJ2-7
V gene: TRBV28
clone size: many
D gene: .
CDR3 protein: CASSRQSSYEQYF
CDR3 DNA: TGTGCCAGCAGTCGACAGTCTTCCTACGAGCAGTACTTC

J gene: TRBJ2-3
V gene: TRBV6-6
clone size: many
D gene: .
CDR3 protein: CASRDGGTDTQYF
CDR3 DNA: TGTGCCAGCAGGGACGGTGGCACAGATACGCAGTATTTT

J gene: TRBJ2-1
V gene: TRBV10-2
clone size: .
D gene: .
CDR3 protein: CASSESTLVNRFF
CDR3 DNA: TGCGCCAGCAGTGAGTCGACACTAGTTAATCGGTTCTTC

J gene: TRBJ1-2
V gene: TRBV7-9
clone size: .
D gene: TRBD1
CDR3 protein: CASLKPGGQGYTF
CDR3 DNA: TGTGCCAGCCTCAAGCCAGGGGGGCAAGGCTACACCTTC

J gene: TRBJ1-1
V gene: TRBV7-3
clone size: many
D gene: TRBD1
CDR3 protein: CASSSTTGGEAFF
CDR3 DNA: TGTGCCAGCAGCTCGACGACAGGGGGCGAAGCTTTCTTT

J gene: TRBJ2-7
V gene: TRBV28
clone size: many
D gene: TRBD1
CDR3 protein: CASRGTGKYEQYF
CDR3 DNA: TGTGCCAGCCGCGGGACAGGAAAGTACGAGCAGTACTTC

J gene: TRBJ1-2
V gene: TRBV29-1
clone size: .
D gene: .
CDR3 protein: CSVELPDGGYGYTF
CDR3 DNA: TGCAGCGTTGAATTGCCGGACGGCGGCTATGGCTACACCTTC

J gene: TRBJ1-2
V gene: TRBV18
clone size: few
D gene: .
CDR3 protein: CASSPSAETYGYTF
CDR3 DNA: TGTGCCAGCTCACCTTCGGCAGAGACCTATGGCTACACCTTC

J gene: TRBJ1-2
V gene: TRBV28
clone size: .
D gene: TRBD1
CDR3 protein: CASSTPGTALYGYTF
CDR3 DNA: TGTGCCAGCAGTACACCGGGGACAGCCCTCTATGGCTACACCTTC

J gene: TRBJ2-2
V gene: TRBV6-1
clone size: many
D gene: TRBD1
CDR3 protein: CATREGAKTGELFF
CDR3 DNA: TGTGCCACCCGCGAGGGGGCAAAGACCGGGGAGCTGTTTTTT

J gene: TRBJ1-1
V gene: TRBV6-2/TRBV6-3
clone size: many
D gene: .
CDR3 protein: CASVRGGNTEAFF
CDR3 DNA: TGTGCCAGTGTCAGGGGCGGGAACACTGAAGCTTTCTTT

J gene: TRBJ2-7
V gene: TRBV6-1
clone size: many
D gene: .
CDR3 protein: CASRPTRTPYEQYF
CDR3 DNA: TGTGCCAGCAGACCTACGCGCACCCCCTACGAGCAGTACTTC

J gene: TRBJ2-5
V gene: TRBV2
clone size: few
D gene: .
CDR3 protein: CASSLPVETQYF
CDR3 DNA: TGTGCCAGCAGCCTCCCGGTGGAGACCCAGTACTTC

J gene: TRBJ2-3
V gene: TRBV4-1
clone size: .
D gene: .
CDR3 protein: CASSHPANEYRPDTQYF
CDR3 DNA: TGCGCCAGCAGCCACCCCGCGAACGAGTATAGGCCCGATACGCAGTATTTT

J gene: TRBJ1-3
V gene: TRBV18
clone size: .
D gene: .
CDR3 protein: CASSLGPGSGNTIYF
CDR3 DNA: TGTGCCAGCTCTCTAGGCCCTGGCTCTGGAAACACCATATATTTT

J gene: TRBJ1-4
V gene: TRBV3-1
clone size: .
D gene: .
CDR3 protein: CASSRLGSNEKLFF
CDR3 DNA: TGTGCCAGCAGCCGTCTCGGGAGTAATGAAAAACTGTTTTTT

J gene: TRBJ1-2
V gene: TRBV29-1
clone size: .
D gene: .
CDR3 protein: CSVKDRIYGYTF
CDR3 DNA: TGCAGCGTTAAAGACAGGATCTATGGCTACACCTTC

J gene: TRBJ1-4
V gene: TRBV6-5
clone size: .
D gene: .
CDR3 protein: CASRKEDEKLFF
CDR3 DNA: TGTGCCAGCAGGAAGGAGGATGAAAAACTGTTTTTT

J gene: TRBJ2-7
V gene: TRBV28
clone size: .
D gene: TRBD2
CDR3 protein: CASKGLVGGVSSGYEQYF
CDR3 DNA: TGTGCCAGCAAAGGGTTAGTGGGAGGGGTATCATCCGGGTACGAGCAGTACTTC

J gene: TRBJ2-1
V gene: TRBV9
clone size: .
D gene: TRBD2
CDR3 protein: CASSSSSGASNEQFF
CDR3 DNA: TGTGCCAGCAGCTCGTCTAGCGGAGCCTCCAATGAGCAGTTCTTC

J gene: TRBJ2-1
V gene: TRBV12-3/TRBV12-4
clone size: many
D gene: TRBD1
CDR3 protein: CASRATGGTYNEQFF
CDR3 DNA: TGTGCCAGCAGGGCAACAGGGGGCACCTACAATGAGCAGTTCTTC

J gene: TRBJ2-7
V gene: TRBV5-4
clone size: .
D gene: .
CDR3 protein: CASSLMTYHNEQYF
CDR3 DNA: TGTGCCAGCAGCTTGATGACGTATCACAACGAGCAGTACTTC

J gene: TRBJ2-7
V gene: TRBV5-1
clone size: .
D gene: .
CDR3 protein: CASSLGSAAYEQYF
CDR3 DNA: TGCGCCAGCAGCCTCGGATCAGCCGCTTACGAGCAGTACTTC

J gene: TRBJ2-3
V gene: TRBV2
clone size: .
D gene: TRBD2
CDR3 protein: CASSLRTSGKDTQYF
CDR3 DNA: TGTGCCAGCAGTCTCCGGACTAGCGGGAAAGATACGCAGTATTTT

J gene: TRBJ2-7
V gene: TRBV2
clone size: .
D gene: .
CDR3 protein: CASSAPEQYF
CDR3 DNA: TGTGCCAGCAGTGCCCCCGAGCAGTACTTC

J gene: TRBJ2-1
V gene: TRBV12-3/TRBV12-4
clone size: many
D gene: .
CDR3 protein: CASSLLGQGSYNEQFF
CDR3 DNA: TGTGCCAGCAGTTTACTAGGGCAGGGCTCCTACAATGAGCAGTTCTTC

J gene: TRBJ2-7
V gene: TRBV24-1
clone size: many
D gene: TRBD2
CDR3 protein: CATWIEGGTSGSLTHEQYF
CDR3 DNA: TGTGCCACCTGGATCGAAGGGGGGACTAGCGGCTCCCTTACCCACGAGCAGTACTTC

J gene: TRBJ2-7
V gene: TRBV2
clone size: .
D gene: .
CDR3 protein: CASSERYEQYF
CDR3 DNA: TGTGCCAGCAGTGAACGCTACGAGCAGTACTTC

J gene: TRBJ1-1
V gene: TRBV6-1
clone size: .
D gene: .
CDR3 protein: CASSEGWRTEAFF
CDR3 DNA: TGTGCCAGCAGTGAAGGGTGGAGGACTGAAGCTTTCTTT

J gene: TRBJ2-5
V gene: TRBV20-1
clone size: few
D gene: .
CDR3 protein: CSARGPDPTETQYF
CDR3 DNA: TGCAGTGCTAGAGGACCGGACCCGACGGAGACCCAGTACTTC

J gene: TRBJ1-6
V gene: TRBV7-9
clone size: .
D gene: .
CDR3 protein: CASSLGTDNSPLHF
CDR3 DNA: TGTGCCAGCAGCTTAGGGACGGACAATTCACCCCTCCACTTT

J gene: TRBJ2-3
V gene: TRBV7-9
clone size: .
D gene: .
CDR3 protein: CASGLPSTDTQYF
CDR3 DNA: TGTGCGTCAGGGCTGCCAAGCACAGATACGCAGTATTTT

J gene: TRBJ2-1
V gene: TRBV19
clone size: many
D gene: .
CDR3 protein: CASSAGLIYNEQFF
CDR3 DNA: TGTGCCAGTAGTGCGGGACTTATCTACAATGAGCAGTTCTTC

J gene: TRBJ1-6
V gene: TRBV20-1
clone size: .
D gene: TRBD1
CDR3 protein: CSAILGPGGSPLHF
CDR3 DNA: TGCAGTGCGATCCTCGGCCCAGGGGGTTCACCCCTCCACTTT

J gene: TRBJ2-3
V gene: TRBV24-1
clone size: .
D gene: TRBD2
CDR3 protein: CAATSGSTQYF
CDR3 DNA: TGTGCCGCCACTAGCGGGAGCACGCAGTATTTT

J gene: TRBJ2-5
V gene: TRBV5-1
clone size: many
D gene: TRBD1
CDR3 protein: CASSRGQIQETQYF
CDR3 DNA: TGCGCCAGCAGCCGGGGACAGATCCAAGAGACCCAGTACTTC

J gene: TRBJ2-1
V gene: TRBV19
clone size: many
D gene: TRBD1
CDR3 protein: CASTLDPTQGAFLDEQFF
CDR3 DNA: TGTGCCAGTACCCTTGACCCCACACAGGGGGCATTTTTGGATGAGCAGTTCTTC

J gene: TRBJ2-6
V gene: TRBV11-2
clone size: .
D gene: .
CDR3 protein: CASSLMDAGSGANVLTF
CDR3 DNA: TGTGCCAGCAGCTTGATGGACGCAGGCTCTGGGGCCAACGTCCTGACTTTC

J gene: TRBJ1-1
V gene: TRBV9
clone size: .
D gene: .
CDR3 protein: CASSLDNMNTEAFF
CDR3 DNA: TGTGCCAGCAGCTTGGACAATATGAACACTGAAGCTTTCTTT

J gene: TRBJ2-3
V gene: TRBV14
clone size: many
D gene: .
CDR3 protein: CASGDLLGDTQYF
CDR3 DNA: TGTGCCAGCGGGGACCTATTGGGGGATACGCAGTATTTT

J gene: TRBJ1-2
V gene: TRBV10-3
clone size: .
D gene: .
CDR3 protein: CAISLGREGYTF
CDR3 DNA: TGTGCCATCAGTCTTGGCAGGGAAGGTTACACCTTC

J gene: TRBJ2-1
V gene: TRBV20-1
clone size: many
D gene: TRBD2
CDR3 protein: CSATLITSGRPSYNEQFF
CDR3 DNA: TGCAGTGCTACACTTATTACTAGCGGGAGACCGTCCTACAATGAGCAGTTCTTC